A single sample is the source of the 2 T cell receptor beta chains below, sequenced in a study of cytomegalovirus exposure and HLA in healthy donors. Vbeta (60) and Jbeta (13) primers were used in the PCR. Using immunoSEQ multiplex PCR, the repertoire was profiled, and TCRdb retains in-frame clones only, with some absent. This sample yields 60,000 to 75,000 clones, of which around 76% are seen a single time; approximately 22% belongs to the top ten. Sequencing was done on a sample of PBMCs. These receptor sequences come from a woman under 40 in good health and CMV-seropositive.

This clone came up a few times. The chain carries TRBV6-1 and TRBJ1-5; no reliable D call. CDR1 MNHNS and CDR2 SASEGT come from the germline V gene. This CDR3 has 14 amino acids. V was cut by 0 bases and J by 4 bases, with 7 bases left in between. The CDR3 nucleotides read TGTGCCAGCAGTGAAGCGAGGCGGAATCAGCCCCAGCATTTT. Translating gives CASSEARRNQPQHF.

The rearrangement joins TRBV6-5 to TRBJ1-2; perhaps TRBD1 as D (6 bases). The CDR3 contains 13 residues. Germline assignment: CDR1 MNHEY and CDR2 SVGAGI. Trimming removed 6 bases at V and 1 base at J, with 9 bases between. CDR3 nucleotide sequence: TGTGCCAGCAGACACAGGGATAACTATGGCTACACCTTC. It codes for CASRHRDNYGYTF.